The sequence of this T cell receptor (beta chain) was determined in a study of identifying expanded T cells in peripheral blood. General study points: Differentially abundant clones: roughly 1.2 between replicates, just under 17 at about 13 days, less than 25 at four. Clone count variance between two-week samples rose with total template count.

A remark on this clone: As yet, its antigen is unknown.

This CDR3 is 14 amino acids long. The germline V gene has CDR1 MNHEY and CDR2 SVGAGI. The V and J ends lost 5 bases and 0 bases respectively, with 9 bases between them. The protocol was immunoSEQ multiplex PCR, while the TCRdb copy is restricted to in-frame clones and leaves out a portion. There are around 70,000 clones in the sample; roughly 90% occur only once, and roughly 3.5% lies in the top ten. Healthy donors had no documented immune events, such as infections, while sampled. This clonotype was sampled from a person aged 18-70 years in good health. The chain recombines TRBV6-5 with TRBJ2-3; possible D gene TRBD2, 6 bases. Sequenced: blood. The CDR3 nucleotides are TGTGCCAGCAGTAGGACTACTAGCACAGATACGCAGTATTTT. It translates to CASSRTTSTDTQYF.